The clone carrying this T cell receptor beta chain is medium-sized by share. No antigen is known for it. TCRdb independently ran MiXCR on the 5' RACE reads; one entry per CDR3 protein. The sample yields fewer than 5,000 distinct CDR3 sequences, about 5.8% seen once. The time point denotes: sample taken at primary tumor resection. TCRs were sequenced from unsorted whole RNA of tumor, nontumor lung or PBMC. The data belong to a study of spatial heterogeneity in lung cancer. Points from the study as a whole: Ubiquitous and regional expanded TCR counts tracked ubiquitous and regional nonsynonymous mutations, respectively. Tumoral mutation counts were tracked by counts of expanded intratumoral alpha and beta TCRs.

V shed 4 bases and J 3 bases; nucleotides not matched to a gene: 3. CDR3 length: 14 amino acids. Germline CDR1 reads MNHEY; CDR2 reads SMNVEV (reference sequence). This sample comprised lung tumor tissue, obtained at surgery. This clonotype was sampled from a male donor with early-stage non-small cell lung cancer. This chain uses TRBV27 with TRBJ2-7, with 10 positions matching TRBD2. DNA for the CDR3: TGTGCCAGCAGTTCGGGACTAGCGTACTACGAGCAGTACTTC. The encoded protein is CASSSGLAYYEQYF.